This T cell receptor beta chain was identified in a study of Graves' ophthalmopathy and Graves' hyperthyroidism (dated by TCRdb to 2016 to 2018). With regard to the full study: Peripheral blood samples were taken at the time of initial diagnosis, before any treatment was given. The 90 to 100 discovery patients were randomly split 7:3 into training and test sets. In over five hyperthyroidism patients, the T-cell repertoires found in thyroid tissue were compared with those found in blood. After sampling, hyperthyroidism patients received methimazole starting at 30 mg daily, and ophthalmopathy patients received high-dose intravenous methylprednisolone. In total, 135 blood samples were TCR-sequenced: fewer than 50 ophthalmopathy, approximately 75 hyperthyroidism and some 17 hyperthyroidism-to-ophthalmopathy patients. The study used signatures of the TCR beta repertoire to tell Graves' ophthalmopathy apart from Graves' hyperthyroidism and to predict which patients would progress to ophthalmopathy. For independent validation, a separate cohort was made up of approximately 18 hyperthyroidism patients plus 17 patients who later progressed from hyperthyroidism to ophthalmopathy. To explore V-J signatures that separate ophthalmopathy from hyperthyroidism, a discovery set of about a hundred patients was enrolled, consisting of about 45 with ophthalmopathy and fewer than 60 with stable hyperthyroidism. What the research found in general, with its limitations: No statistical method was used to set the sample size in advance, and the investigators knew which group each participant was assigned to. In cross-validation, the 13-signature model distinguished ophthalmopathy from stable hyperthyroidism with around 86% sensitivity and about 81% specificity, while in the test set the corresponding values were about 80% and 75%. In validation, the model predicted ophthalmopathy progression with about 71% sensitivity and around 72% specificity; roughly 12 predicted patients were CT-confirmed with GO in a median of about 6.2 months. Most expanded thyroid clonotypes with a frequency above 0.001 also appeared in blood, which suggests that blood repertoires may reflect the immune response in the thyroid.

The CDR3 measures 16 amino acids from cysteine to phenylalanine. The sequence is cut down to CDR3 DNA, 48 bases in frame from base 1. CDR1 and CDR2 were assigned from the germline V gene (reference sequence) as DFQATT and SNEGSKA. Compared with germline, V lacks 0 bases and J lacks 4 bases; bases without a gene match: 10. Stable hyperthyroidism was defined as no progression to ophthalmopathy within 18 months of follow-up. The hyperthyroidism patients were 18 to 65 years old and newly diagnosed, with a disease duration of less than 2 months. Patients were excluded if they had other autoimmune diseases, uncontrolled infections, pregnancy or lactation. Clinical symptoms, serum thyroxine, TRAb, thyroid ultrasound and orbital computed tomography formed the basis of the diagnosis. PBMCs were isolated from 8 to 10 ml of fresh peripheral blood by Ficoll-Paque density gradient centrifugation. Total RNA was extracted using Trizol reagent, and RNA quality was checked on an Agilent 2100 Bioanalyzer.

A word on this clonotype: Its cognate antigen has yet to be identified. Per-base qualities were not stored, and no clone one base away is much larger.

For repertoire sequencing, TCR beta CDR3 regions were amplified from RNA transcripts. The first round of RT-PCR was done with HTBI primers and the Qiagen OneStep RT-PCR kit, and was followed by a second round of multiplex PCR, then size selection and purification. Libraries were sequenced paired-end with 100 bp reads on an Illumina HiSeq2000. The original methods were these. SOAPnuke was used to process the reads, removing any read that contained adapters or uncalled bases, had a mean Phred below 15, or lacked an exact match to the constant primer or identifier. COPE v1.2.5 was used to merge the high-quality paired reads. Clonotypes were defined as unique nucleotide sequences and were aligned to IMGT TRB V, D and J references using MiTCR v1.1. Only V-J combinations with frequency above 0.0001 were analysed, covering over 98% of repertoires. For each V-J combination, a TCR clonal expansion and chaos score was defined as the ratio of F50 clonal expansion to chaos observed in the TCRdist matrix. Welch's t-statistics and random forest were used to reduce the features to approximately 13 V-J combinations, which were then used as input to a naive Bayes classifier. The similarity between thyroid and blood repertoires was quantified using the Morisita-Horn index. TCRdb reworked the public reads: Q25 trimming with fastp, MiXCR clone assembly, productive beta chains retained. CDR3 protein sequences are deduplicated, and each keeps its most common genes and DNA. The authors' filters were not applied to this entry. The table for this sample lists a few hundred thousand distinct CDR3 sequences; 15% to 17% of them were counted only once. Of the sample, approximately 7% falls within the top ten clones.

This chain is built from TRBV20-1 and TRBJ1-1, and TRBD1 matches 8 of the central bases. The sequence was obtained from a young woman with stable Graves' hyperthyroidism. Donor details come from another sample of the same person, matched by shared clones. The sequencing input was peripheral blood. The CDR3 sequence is CSARETFTTGGTEAFF. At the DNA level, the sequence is TGCAGTGCTAGAGAGACTTTTACCACAGGGGGCACTGAAGCTTTCTTT.